Shown below are 2 T cell receptor beta chains from a single sample sequenced in a study of blood T cells in healthy people across ages. Combining a sample-barcoded 5' primer with a J-beta primer mix, a second PCR ran for about 7 to 12 cycles. TCRdb analysed the 5' RACE reads with MiXCR anew, one entry per CDR3 protein. The table includes about 800,000 distinct CDR3 sequences, around 45% detected once. Sequencing input: blood. The receptors derive from a man older than 75 in good health.

This sequence joins TRBV20-1 and TRBJ2-5, with 10 bases identical to TRBD2. This CDR3 has 14 residues. Germline V lookup: CDR1 DFQATT, CDR2 SNEGSKA (reference sequence). The trim removed 5 bases at V and 5 bases at J, leaving 8 bases unmatched. CDR3 protein: CSARTSGQGETQYF. In nucleotides, the CDR3 is TGCAGTGCTCGGACTAGCGGCCAAGGGGAGACCCAGTACTTC.

This clonotype has a count of ten or more. V usage is TRBV12-3 or TRBV12-4 and J usage is TRBJ1-2; no clear D. The CDR3 has 13 amino acids. Trimming left V 2 bases short and J 8 bases short, with 12 bases between. The CDR3 spells CASSLSSSGGYTF. The CDR3 DNA is TGTGCCAGCAGTTTATCCTCGTCCGGGGGCTACACCTTC.